This T cell receptor beta chain emerged from a study of T cells in Graves' hyperthyroidism and ophthalmopathy. The study's findings and limits: Blood held most thyroid clonotypes expanded above 0.001 frequency. Separation of ophthalmopathy from stable hyperthyroidism was achieved by a 13 V-J model.

This clonotype has a count of ten or more. What it binds is unknown. Trimming pared 2 bases from V and 2 bases from J, leaving 10 bases between. The CDR3 has 14 amino acids. Germline CDR1 is MNHEY and CDR2 is SMNVEV (reference sequence). What was amplified from RNA transcripts were TCR beta CDR3 regions. The primer set for the first-round RT-PCR of the TCR CDR3 was HTBI. TCRdb independently ran MiXCR on the multiplex PCR reads; one entry per CDR3 protein. The data hold roughly 400,000 distinct CDR3 sequences, with over 12% observed a single time. Together with thyroid ultrasound, orbital computed tomography, serum thyroxine and TRAb, clinical symptoms were used for diagnoses.

This sequence originates from a man over 45 with Graves' ophthalmopathy. The chain uses TRBV27 and TRBJ2-7, with D maybe TRBD1 (6 bases). Material: blood. The CDR3 DNA reads as TGTGCCAGCAGTTTAACCCCAGGGGCCTACGAGCAGTACTTC. Protein: CASSLTPGAYEQYF.